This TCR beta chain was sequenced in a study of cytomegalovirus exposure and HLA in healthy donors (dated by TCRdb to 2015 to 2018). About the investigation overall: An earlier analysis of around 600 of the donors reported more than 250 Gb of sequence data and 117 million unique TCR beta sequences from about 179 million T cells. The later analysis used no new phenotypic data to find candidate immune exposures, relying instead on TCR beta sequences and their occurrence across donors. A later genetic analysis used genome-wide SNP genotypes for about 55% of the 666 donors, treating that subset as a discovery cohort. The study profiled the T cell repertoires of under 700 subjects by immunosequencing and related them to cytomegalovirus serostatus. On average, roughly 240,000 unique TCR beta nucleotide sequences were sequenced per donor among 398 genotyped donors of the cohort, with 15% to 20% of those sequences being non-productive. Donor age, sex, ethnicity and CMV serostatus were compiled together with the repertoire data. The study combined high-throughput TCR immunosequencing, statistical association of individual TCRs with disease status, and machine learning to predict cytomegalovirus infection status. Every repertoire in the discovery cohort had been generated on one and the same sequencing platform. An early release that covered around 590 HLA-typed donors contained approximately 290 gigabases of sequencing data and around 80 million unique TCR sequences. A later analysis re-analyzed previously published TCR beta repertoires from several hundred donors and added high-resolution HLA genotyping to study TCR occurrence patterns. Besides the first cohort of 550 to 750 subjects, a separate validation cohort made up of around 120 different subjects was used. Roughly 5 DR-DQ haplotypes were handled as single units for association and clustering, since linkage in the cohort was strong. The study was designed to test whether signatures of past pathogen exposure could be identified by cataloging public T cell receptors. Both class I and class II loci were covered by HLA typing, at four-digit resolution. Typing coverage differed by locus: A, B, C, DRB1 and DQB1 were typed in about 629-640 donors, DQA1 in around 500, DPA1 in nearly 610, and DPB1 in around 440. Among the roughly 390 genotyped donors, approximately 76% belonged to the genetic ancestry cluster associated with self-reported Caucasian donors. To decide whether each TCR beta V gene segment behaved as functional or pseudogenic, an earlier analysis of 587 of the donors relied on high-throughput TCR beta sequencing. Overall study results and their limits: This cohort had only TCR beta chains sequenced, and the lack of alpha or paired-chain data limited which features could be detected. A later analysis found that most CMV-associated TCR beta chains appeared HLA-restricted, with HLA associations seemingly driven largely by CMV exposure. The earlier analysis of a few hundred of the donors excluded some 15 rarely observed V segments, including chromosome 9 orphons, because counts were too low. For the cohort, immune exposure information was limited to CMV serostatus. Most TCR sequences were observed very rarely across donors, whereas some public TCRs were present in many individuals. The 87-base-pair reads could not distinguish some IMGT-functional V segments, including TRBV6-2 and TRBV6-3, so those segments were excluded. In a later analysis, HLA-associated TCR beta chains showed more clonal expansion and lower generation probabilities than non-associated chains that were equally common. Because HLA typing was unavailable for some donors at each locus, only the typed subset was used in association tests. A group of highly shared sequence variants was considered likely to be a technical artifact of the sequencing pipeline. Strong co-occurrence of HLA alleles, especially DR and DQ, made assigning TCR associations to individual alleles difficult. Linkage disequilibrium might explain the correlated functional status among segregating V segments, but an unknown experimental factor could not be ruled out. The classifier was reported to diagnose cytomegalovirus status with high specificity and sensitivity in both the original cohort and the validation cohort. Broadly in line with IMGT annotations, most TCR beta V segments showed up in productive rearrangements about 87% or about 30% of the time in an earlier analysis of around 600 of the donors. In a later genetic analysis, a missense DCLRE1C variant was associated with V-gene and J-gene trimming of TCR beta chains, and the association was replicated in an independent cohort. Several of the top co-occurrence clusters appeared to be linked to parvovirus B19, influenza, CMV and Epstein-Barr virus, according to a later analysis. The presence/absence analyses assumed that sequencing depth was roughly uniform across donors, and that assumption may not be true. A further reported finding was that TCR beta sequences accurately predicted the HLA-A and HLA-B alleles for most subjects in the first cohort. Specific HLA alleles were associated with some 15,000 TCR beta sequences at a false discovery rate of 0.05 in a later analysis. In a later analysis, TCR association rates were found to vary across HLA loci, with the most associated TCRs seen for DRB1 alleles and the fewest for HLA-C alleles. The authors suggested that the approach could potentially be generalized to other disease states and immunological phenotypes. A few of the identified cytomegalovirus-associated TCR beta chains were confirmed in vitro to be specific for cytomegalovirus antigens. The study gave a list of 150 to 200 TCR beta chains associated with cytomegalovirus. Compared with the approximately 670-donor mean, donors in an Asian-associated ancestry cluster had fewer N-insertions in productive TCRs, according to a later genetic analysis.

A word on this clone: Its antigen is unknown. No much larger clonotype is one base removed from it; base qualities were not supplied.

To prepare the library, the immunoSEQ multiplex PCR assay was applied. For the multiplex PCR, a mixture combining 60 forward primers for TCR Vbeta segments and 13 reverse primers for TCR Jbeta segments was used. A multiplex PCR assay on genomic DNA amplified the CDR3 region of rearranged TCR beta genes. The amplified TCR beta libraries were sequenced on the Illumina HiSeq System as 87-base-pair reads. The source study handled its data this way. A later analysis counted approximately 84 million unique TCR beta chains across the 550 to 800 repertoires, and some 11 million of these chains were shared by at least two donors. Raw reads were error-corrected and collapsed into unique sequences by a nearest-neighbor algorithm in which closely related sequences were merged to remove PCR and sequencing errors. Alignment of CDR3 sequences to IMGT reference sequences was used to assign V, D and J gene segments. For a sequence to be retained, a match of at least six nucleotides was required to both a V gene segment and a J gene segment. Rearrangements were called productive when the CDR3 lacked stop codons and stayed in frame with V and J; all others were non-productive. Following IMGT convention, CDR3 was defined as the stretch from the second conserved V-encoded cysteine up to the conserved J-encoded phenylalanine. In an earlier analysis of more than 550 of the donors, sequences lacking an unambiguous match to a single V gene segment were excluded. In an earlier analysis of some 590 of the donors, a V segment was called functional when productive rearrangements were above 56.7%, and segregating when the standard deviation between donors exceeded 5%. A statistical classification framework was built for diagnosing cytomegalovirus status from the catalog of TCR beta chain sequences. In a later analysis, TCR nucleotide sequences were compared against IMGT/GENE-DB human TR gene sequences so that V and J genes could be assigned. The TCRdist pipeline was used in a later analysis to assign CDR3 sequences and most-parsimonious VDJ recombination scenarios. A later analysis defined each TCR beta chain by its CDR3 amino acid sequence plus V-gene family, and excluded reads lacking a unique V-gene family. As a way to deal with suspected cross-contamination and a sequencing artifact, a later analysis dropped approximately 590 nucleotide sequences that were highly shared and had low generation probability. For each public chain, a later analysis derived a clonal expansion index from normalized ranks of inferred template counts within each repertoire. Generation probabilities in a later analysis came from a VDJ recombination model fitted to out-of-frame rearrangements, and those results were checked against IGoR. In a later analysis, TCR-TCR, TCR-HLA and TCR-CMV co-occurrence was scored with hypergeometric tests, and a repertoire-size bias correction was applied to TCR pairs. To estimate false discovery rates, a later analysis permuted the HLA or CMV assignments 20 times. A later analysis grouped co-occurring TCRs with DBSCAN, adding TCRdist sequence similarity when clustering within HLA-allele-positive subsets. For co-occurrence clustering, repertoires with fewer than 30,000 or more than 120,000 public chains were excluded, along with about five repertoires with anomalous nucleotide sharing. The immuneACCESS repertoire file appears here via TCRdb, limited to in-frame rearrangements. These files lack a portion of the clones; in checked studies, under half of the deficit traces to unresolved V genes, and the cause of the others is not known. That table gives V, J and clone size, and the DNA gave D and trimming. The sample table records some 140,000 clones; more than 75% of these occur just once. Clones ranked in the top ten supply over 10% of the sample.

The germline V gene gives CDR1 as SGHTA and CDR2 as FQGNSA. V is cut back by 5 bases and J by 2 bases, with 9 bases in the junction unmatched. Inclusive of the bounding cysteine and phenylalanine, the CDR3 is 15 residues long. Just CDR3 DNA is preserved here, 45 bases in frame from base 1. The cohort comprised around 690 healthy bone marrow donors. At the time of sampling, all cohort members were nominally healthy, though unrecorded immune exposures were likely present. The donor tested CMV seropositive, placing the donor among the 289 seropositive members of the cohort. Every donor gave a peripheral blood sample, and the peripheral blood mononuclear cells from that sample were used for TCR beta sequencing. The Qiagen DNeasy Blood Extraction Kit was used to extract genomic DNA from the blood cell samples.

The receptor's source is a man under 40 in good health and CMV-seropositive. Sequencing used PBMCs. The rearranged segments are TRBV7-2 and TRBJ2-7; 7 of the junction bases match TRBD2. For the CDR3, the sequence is CASSLSASGTYEQYF. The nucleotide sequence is TGTGCCAGCAGCCTGTCGGCTAGCGGAACCTACGAGCAGTACTTC.